This T cell receptor beta chain was recovered during a study of response to subunit inactivated influenza vaccine. Whole-study results and caveats: Authors suggested seasonal influenza vaccinations each recruit few new T cells.

This clonotype has more than one count but fewer than ten. What it binds is unknown. This CDR3 is 17 amino acids long. The V and J ends lost 5 bases and 6 bases respectively, with 23 bases between them. CDR1 and CDR2 from the germline V gene are MNHEY and SVGEGT. TCRdb re-derived calls from the RT-PCR reads in MiXCR, one entry per CDR3 protein. Seen here are 600,000 to 700,000 distinct CDR3 sequences, 12% to 15% observed once, and the top ten hold less than 9%. The chain links TRBV6-2 or TRBV6-3 to TRBJ2-1; D is uncertain. The sequenced sample was PBMCs from blood, obtained 14 to 15 days before vaccination. The sequence derives from a middle-aged man who received an inactivated influenza vaccine. CDR3 loop: CASSATFRTGWLNEQFF. CDR3 nucleotide sequence: TGTGCCAGCAGTGCAACCTTTAGGACCGGGTGGCTCAATGAGCAGTTCTTC.